This T cell receptor beta chain was identified during a study of blood T cell repertoires in COVID-19. Overall study context: Donors in the United States, Italy and Spain gave samples during acute or convalescent COVID-19. T cells, B-cell-depleted T cells, or PBMCs provided the cDNA or gDNA that served as material.

The V gene end was trimmed by 3 bases and the J gene end by 4 bases; junction bases not matched to a gene: 8. Germline values: CDR1 LNHDA, CDR2 SQIVND (reference sequence). There are 15 residues in the CDR3. Participants were placed into cohorts based on the clinical history they reported. The protocol was immunoSEQ multiplex PCR, while the TCRdb copy is restricted to in-frame clones and leaves out a portion. The data hold 300,000 to 400,000 clones, with 87% observed a single time. This receptor was obtained from a woman aged 25-40 years who had recovered from COVID-19. This chain links TRBV19 with TRBJ1-2, with 7 bases that match TRBD1. Sequenced: PBMCs or T cells enriched from blood (not recorded which). The CDR3 coding sequence is TGTGCCAGTAGTATCGGTGGGGACAGCACCTATGGCTACACCTTC. Its translation: CASSIGGDSTYGYTF.